This T cell receptor beta chain originates from a study of T cell repertoires in cytomegalovirus infection. Points from the study as a whole: Cumulative public TCR beta family frequency identified carriers of CMV plus the relevant HLA.

One entry per CDR3 protein, called by TCRdb with MiXCR from the reads. Of hundreds of thousands of distinct CDR3 sequences in the sample, roughly 24% were seen once. The germline V and J ends were trimmed by 5 bases and 2 bases, with 12 bases remaining between them. From germline, CDR1 is ENHRY and CDR2 SYGVKD. This CDR3 is built from 14 residues. As regards this clonotype: The antigen remains unidentified.

Sequencing input: CD8+ T cells from PBMCs. J is TRBJ1-2 and V is TRBV10-3, with D maybe TRBD1 (5 bases). The source of this sequence is a human donor in good health (CMV status not recorded). Some clones in this sample may be carry-over from other donors' samples. CDR3 in DNA: TGTGCCATCAGTCCGACAGATTACAACTATGGCTACACCTTC. Its translation: CAISPTDYNYGYTF.